This TCR beta chain was captured by sequencing in a study of shared clonotypes between healthy human individuals. Study background: Each donor's CD4 naive and CD4 memory cells filled three plates apiece, CD8 naive two, and CD8 memory one.

Evenly divided among several immunoSEQ plates was the genomic DNA of each subset. TCRdb's copy holds only in-frame clones and misses some; the assay was immunoSEQ multiplex PCR. The data contain over a million clones, about 75% of them seen just once; the ten biggest clones take up roughly 1.5%. CDR1 is MNHNY and CDR2 is SVGAGI in the germline V gene (reference sequence). CDR3 length: 13 amino acids. V trimming: 6 bases; J trimming: 5 bases; junction bases outside the gene matches: 4. The chain uses TRBV6-6 and TRBJ1-1, with TRBD1 matching over 9 bases. The sample taken for sequencing was memory CD4+ T cells sorted from blood. As for subset: CD45RA-negative fraction. The TCR was taken from a young man in good health. CDR3: CASRFGTGTEAFF. In DNA, the CDR3 is TGTGCCAGCAGGTTCGGGACAGGGACTGAAGCTTTCTTT.